Following are 4 T cell receptor beta chains from one sample sequenced in a study of T cell responses to AZD1222 COVID-19 vaccine. Only in-frame clones appear in the TCRdb table, and some are missing; sequencing was by immunoSEQ multiplex PCR. This sample has more than 95,000 clones; around nine tenths occur once, and the top ten carry roughly 1.6%. Sequencing used peripheral blood, obtained 28 days after the second AZD1222 dose. The receptors here all came from an adult who received the AZD1222 COVID-19 vaccine.

As regards this clone: Other nucleotide sequences in the sample specify the same CDR3. The chain combines TRBV3-1 (or the pseudogene TRBV3-2) with TRBJ2-7; no reliable D call. V lost 0 bases to trimming and J lost 6 bases, with 3 bases between them. This CDR3 is 11 amino acids long. Looked up from germline, CDR1 is LGHDT and CDR2 is YNNKEL (reference sequence). This CDR3 reads CASSQESEQYF. For the CDR3, the DNA is TGTGCCAGCAGCCAAGAGAGCGAGCAGTACTTC.

This clone was detected once. The V gene is TRBV10-2, the J gene TRBJ2-1; D remains ambiguous. The CDR3 has 13 residues. V was clipped by 3 bases and J by 7 bases, with 10 bases between them. Germline CDR1 reads WSHSY; CDR2 reads SAAADI. The DNA for the CDR3 is TGCGCCAGCAGTGACCCGCTCCATAATGAGCAGTTCTTC. Its translation is CASSDPLHNEQFF.

V is TRBV5-4 and J is TRBJ2-3; 8 bases are a match to TRBD1. Germline CDR1 and CDR2: SGHNT and YYREEE (reference sequence). This CDR3 region has 15 residues. Trimming removed 4 bases from V and 4 bases from J; junction bases left unmatched: 8. The CDR3 sequence: CASSPDRGGADTQYF. The CDR3 coding sequence is TGTGCCAGCAGCCCCGACAGGGGCGGGGCAGATACGCAGTATTTT.

The chain couples TRBV19 to TRBJ2-3; 7 bases fit TRBD1. This CDR3 spans 14 amino acids. The V and J ends lost 7 bases and 5 bases, in that order; junction bases with no gene match: 9. CDR1 and CDR2 (germline): LNHDA, SQIVND (reference sequence). CDR3 sequence: CASTRTGDGDTQYF. The CDR3 nucleotides read TGTGCCAGTACCAGAACAGGGGACGGAGATACGCAGTATTTT.